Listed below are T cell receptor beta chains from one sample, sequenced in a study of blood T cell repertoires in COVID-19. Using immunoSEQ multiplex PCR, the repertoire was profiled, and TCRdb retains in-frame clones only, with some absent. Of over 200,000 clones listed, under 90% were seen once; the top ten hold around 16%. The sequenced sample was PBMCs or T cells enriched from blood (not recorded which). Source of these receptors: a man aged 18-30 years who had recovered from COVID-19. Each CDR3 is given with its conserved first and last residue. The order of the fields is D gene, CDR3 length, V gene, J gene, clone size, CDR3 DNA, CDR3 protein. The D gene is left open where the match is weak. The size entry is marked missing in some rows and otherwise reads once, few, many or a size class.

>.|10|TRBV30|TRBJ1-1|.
TGTGAAGGGAGGGACACTGAAGCTTTCTTT
CEGRDTEAFF
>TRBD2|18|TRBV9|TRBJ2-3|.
TGTGCCAGCAGCGCGGCCCTTAAGCGGGAGGGCCTGCCAGATACGCAGTATTTT
CASSAALKREGLPDTQYF
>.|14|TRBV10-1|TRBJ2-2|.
TGCGCCAGCACCTGGAATAGGGAGACCGGGGAGCTGTTTTTT
CASTWNRETGELFF
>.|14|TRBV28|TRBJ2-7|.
TGTGCCAGCATCAAACCGGAGGGCTCCTACGAGCAGTACTTC
CASIKPEGSYEQYF
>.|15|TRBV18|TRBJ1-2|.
TGTGCCAGCTCACCAAGCAAGGGGGAGAGCTATGGCTACACCTTC
CASSPSKGESYGYTF
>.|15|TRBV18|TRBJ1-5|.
TGTGCCAGCTCACGAGGGCCCGGCCTTTTTCAGCCCCAGCATTTT
CASSRGPGLFQPQHF
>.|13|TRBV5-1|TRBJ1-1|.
TGCGCCAGCAGCGTTGACATGGACACTGAAGCTTTCTTT
CASSVDMDTEAFF
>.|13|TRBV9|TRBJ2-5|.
TGTGCCAGCAGCGTCGGGAACCAAGAGACCCAGTACTTC
CASSVGNQETQYF
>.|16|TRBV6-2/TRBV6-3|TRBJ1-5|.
TGTGCCAGCAGCCCTACCCCCAAGTCAGGGAATCAGCCCCAGCATTTT
CASSPTPKSGNQPQHF
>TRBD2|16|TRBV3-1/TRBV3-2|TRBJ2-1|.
TGTGCCAGCAGCCAAGGTGCTAGCGGGGAGTTCGATGAGCAGTTCTTC
CASSQGASGEFDEQFF
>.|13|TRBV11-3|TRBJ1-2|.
TGTGCCAGCAGCTCGAGGACAGATGAAAACGCTAACTTC
CASSSRTDENANF
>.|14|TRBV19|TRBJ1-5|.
TGTGCCAGTAGTATAGGAACAGAGGGTCAGCCCCAGCATTTT
CASSIGTEGQPQHF
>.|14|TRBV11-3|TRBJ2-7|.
TGTGCCAGCAGCATTACAGGGAACCCCTACGAGCAGTACTTC
CASSITGNPYEQYF
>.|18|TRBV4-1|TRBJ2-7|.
TGCGCCAGCAGCCAAGATCGGGGGGCTCGGGCAGGGAGCTACGAGCAGTACTTC
CASSQDRGARAGSYEQYF
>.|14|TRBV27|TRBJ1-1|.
TGTGCCAGCAGTTTTCGGGATCGGGGCACTGAAGCTTTCTTT
CASSFRDRGTEAFF
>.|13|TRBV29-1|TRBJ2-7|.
TGCAGCGTTACCTTACAGCAGACCTACGAGCAGTACTTC
CSVTLQQTYEQYF
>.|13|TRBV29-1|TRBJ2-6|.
TGCAGCGCCCGGGACACTGGGGCCAACGTCCTGACTTTC
CSARDTGANVLTF
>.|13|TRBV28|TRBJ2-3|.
TGTGCCAGCAGTTTAGGCAGCACAGATACGCAGTATTTT
CASSLGSTDTQYF
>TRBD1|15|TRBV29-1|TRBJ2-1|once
TGCAGCGTTGAAGCCCCTGACAGGGCCTACAATGAGCAGTTCTTC
CSVEAPDRAYNEQFF
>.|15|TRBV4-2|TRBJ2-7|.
TGTGCCACCGGAGAGTGGGGCCTCCACTCCTACGAGCAGTACTTC
CATGEWGLHSYEQYF
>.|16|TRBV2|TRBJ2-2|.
TGTGCCAGCAGTGGCCAGGGGCGACGGAACACCGGGGAGCTGTTTTTT
CASSGQGRRNTGELFF
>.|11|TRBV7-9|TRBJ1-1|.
TGTGCCAGCAGCCCGGGAGTTGAAGCTTTCTTT
CASSPGVEAFF
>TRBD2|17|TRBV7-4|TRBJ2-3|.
TGTGCCAGCAGCTTCGGGACTAGCGGGAGCAGGGCAGATACGCAGTATTTT
CASSFGTSGSRADTQYF
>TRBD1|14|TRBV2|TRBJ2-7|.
TGTGCCAGCAGTCCGGGACAGGCCTACTACGAGCAGTACTTC
CASSPGQAYYEQYF
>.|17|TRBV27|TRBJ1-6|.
TGTGCCAGCAGTCCCCCCACCAAAGGGGAGGATAATTCACCCCTCCACTTT
CASSPPTKGEDNSPLHF
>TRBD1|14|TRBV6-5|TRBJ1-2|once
TGTGCCAGCCGCCCAGGGGGCGGCGACTATGGCTACACCTTC
CASRPGGGDYGYTF
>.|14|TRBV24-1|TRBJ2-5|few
TGTGCCACCAGTGACCCTTCCAGGGTGGAGACCCAGTACTTC
CATSDPSRVETQYF
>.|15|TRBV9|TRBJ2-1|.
TGTGCCAGCAGCGTAGAGAGCGGTCCCTACAATGAGCAGTTCTTC
CASSVESGPYNEQFF
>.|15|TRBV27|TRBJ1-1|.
TGTGCCAGCAGTTTAATGAATGGGGGGTTTCATGAAGCTTTCTTT
CASSLMNGGFHEAFF
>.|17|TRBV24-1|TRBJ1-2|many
TGTGCCACCAGTGATTCCCGGACAGCCGCCCCTAACTATGGCTACACCTTC
CATSDSRTAAPNYGYTF
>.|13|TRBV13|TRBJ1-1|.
TGTGCCAGCAGCCAGGGGTCGGGACCGGGAGCTTTCTTT
CASSQGSGPGAFF
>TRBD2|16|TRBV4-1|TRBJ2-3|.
TGCGCCAGCAGCCTCCGGACTAGCGGGAGCACAGATACGCAGTATTTT
CASSLRTSGSTDTQYF
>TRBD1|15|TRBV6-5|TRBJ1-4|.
TGTGCCAGCAGGGGCAGGGGGCTAATGGGTGAAAAACTGTTTTTT
CASRGRGLMGEKLFF
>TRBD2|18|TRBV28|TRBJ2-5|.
TGTGCCAGCAGTACGACTAGCGGGAGGGTGGGCCGGAAAGAGACCCAGTACTTC
CASSTTSGRVGRKETQYF
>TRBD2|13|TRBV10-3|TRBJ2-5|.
TGTGCCACACTAGCGGGGAGTGCGGAGACCCAGTACTTC
CATLAGSAETQYF
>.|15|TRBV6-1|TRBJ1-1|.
TGTGCCAGCAGTGAATCGACAGGTCGTCGAACTGAAGCTTTCTTT
CASSESTGRRTEAFF
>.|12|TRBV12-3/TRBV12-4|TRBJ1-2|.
TGTGCCAGCAGTGCGGGGTACTATGGCTACACCTTC
CASSAGYYGYTF
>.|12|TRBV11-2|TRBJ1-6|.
TGTGCCAGCAGCTTTCCAGCGGGACTCCTCCACTTT
CASSFPAGLLHF
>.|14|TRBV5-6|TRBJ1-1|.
TGTGCCAGCAGCTTGGCCTTCGAGAGCACTGAAGCTTTCTTT
CASSLAFESTEAFF
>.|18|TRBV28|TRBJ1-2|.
TGTGCCAGCAGTTTGATGGGGGCAGCGTACAATACCCACTATGGCTACACCTTC
CASSLMGAAYNTHYGYTF
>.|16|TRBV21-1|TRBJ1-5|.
TGTGCCAGCAGCAAGATAAGAGGCGGCCTCAATCAGCCCCAGCATTTT
CASSKIRGGLNQPQHF
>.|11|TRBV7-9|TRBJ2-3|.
TGTGCCAGTTTCGAGGCAGATACGCAGTATTTT
CASFEADTQYF
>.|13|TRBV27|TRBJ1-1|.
TGTGCCAGCAGTGTCACAGGGCGCACTGAAGCTTTCTTT
CASSVTGRTEAFF
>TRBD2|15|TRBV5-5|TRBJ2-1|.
TGTGCCAGCAGCTTGGCCTCGGGGGGGCCTAATGAGCAGTTCTTC
CASSLASGGPNEQFF
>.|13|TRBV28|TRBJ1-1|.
TGTGCCAGCAGTCCGACTATGAACACTGAAGCTTTCTTT
CASSPTMNTEAFF
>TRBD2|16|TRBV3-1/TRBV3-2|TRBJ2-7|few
TGTGCCAGCAGCCAACTCCCGGGGGGAGGGACCTACGAGCAGTACTTC
CASSQLPGGGTYEQYF
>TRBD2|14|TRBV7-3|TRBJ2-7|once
TGTGCCAGCAGCCGACTAGCGGGCCCCTACGAGCAGTACTTC
CASSRLAGPYEQYF
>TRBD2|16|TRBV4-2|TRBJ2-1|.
TGTGCCAGCAGCCACTTACTAGCGGGGGGGTACAATGAGCAGTTCTTC
CASSHLLAGGYNEQFF
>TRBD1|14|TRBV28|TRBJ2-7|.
TGTGCCAGCAGCCAACAGGGGGCTACCTACGAGCAGTACTTC
CASSQQGATYEQYF